What follows are 27 T cell receptor beta chains derived from one specimen sequenced in a study of spatial heterogeneity in lung cancer. The sample's time point: blood at routine non-recurrence follow-up after resection. TCRs were sequenced from unsorted whole RNA of tumor, nontumor lung or PBMC. One entry per CDR3 protein, called by TCRdb with MiXCR from the 5' RACE reads. The sample yields some 120,000 distinct CDR3 sequences, 10% to 15% seen once. The specimen comprised PBMCs, sampled at follow-up. These receptors were obtained from a male donor with early-stage non-small cell lung cancer.

In its sample, this clonotype was seen many times. The rearrangement links TRBV11-2 to TRBJ2-1; 11 nucleotides agree with TRBD1. Looked up from germline, CDR1 is SGHAT and CDR2 is FQNNGV. Trimming at V came to 2 bases and at J to 8 bases, leaving 8 bases not matched to a gene. The CDR3 spans 16 residues. The DNA for the CDR3 is TGTGCCAGCAGCTTAAGAGGACAGGGGGCAGCGGATGAGCAGTTCTTC. This encodes CASSLRGQGAADEQFF.

This clonotype showed up just once. V is TRBV10-2 and J is TRBJ2-3, with D tentatively TRBD2 (5 bases). V was clipped by 0 bases and J by 1 base, with 14 bases between them. The CDR3 runs 17 residues. Germline CDR1 WSHSY, CDR2 SAAADI. In DNA form, the CDR3 reads TGCGCCAGCAGTGAGTCTCCTAGCTTAACTGGCACAGATACGCAGTATTTT. Protein sequence: CASSESPSLTGTDTQYF.

This clonotype was seen at least ten times. The chain joins TRBV24-1 to TRBJ2-2, with 10 bases that match TRBD1. V lost 10 bases to trimming and J lost 5 bases; unmatched junction nucleotides: 9. CDR1 and CDR2 (germline): KGHDR, SFDVKD. CDR3 length: 15 residues. CDR3 region: CATAPGDRGTGELFF. In nucleotides, the CDR3 is TGTGCCACGGCCCCAGGGGACAGGGGAACCGGGGAGCTGTTTTTT.

For the CDR3, the DNA is TGTGCCAGCTCACCCCTTCAGAAAGATACGCAGTATTTT. This sequence encodes CASSPLQKDTQYF. V and J are TRBV18 and TRBJ2-3; D call uncertain. The CDR3 totals 13 residues. Trimming removed 3 bases from V and 5 bases from J, with 9 bases in between. The germline gives CDR1 KGHSH, CDR2 LQKENI.

This clonotype came up a few times. The chain uses TRBV20-1 and TRBJ1-5; D possibly corresponds to TRBD1 (5 bases). This CDR3 has 15 residues. Trimming shortened V by 2 bases and J by 1 base, and 12 bases separated the two germline ends. Germline CDR1 is DFQATT and CDR2 is SNEGSKA (reference sequence). The CDR3: CSARISGISNQPQHF. CDR3 coding DNA: TGCAGTGCTAGAATCTCAGGGATAAGCAATCAGCCCCAGCATTTT.

The chain is built from TRBV20-1 and TRBJ1-5, with D perhaps matching TRBD1 (6 bases). The CDR3 is made up of 19 amino acids. CDR1 and CDR2 (germline): DFQATT, SNEGSKA (reference sequence). V was cut by 0 bases and J by 0 bases, with 21 bases left in between. CDR3 sequence reads: CSARDLNKGMTGSNQPQHF. CDR3 DNA sequence: TGCAGTGCTAGAGATTTAAACAAGGGCATGACAGGTAGCAATCAGCCCCAGCATTTT.

The chain has TRBV7-8 and TRBJ1-1, with D perhaps TRBD1 (5 bases). V lost 1 base, J lost 10 bases, and 7 bases lay in between. The germline V gene encodes CDR1 SGHVS and CDR2 FQNEAQ. The CDR3 runs 11 residues. The CDR3 protein is CASSLGGIAFF. CDR3 DNA: TGTGCCAGCAGCTTAGGGGGGATAGCTTTCTTT.

The table lists this clonotype with many counts. V is TRBV10-3 and J is TRBJ2-3; 15 positions match TRBD2. Germline CDR1 reads ENHRY; CDR2 reads SYGVKD. The junction had 7 bases not matched to a gene; V was cut back by 4 bases and J by 2 bases. CDR3 size: 18 residues. For the CDR3, the DNA is TGTGCCATCAGTGGGACTAGCGGGGGGGCCGCGTCCACAGATACGCAGTATTTT. This codes for CAISGTSGGAASTDTQYF.

This clonotype was counted ten times or more. V usage is TRBV6-5 and J usage is TRBJ2-4, with 8 bases aligning to TRBD1. Looked up from germline, CDR1 is MNHEY and CDR2 is SVGAGI. The V gene end was trimmed by 6 bases and the J gene end by 6 bases; junction bases not matched to a gene: 4. The CDR3 totals 13 residues. In DNA, the CDR3 is TGTGCCAGCAGCCGCGGACAGGGAAACATTCAGTACTTC. Its protein is CASSRGQGNIQYF.

The chain joins TRBV15 to TRBJ2-5; 9 bases are shared with TRBD1. With V trimmed by 3 bases and J by 2 bases, 1 base remained unmatched. The germline gives CDR1 LNHNV, CDR2 YYDKDF (reference sequence). The CDR3 loop spans 14 amino acids. The CDR3: CATSRGQGQETQYF. CDR3 nucleotide sequence: TGTGCCACCAGCAGGGGACAGGGACAAGAGACCCAGTACTTC.

The chain combines TRBV5-1 with TRBJ1-2; no clear D gene. Trimming pared 5 bases from V and 3 bases from J, leaving 14 bases between. CDR3 length equals 14 residues. CDR1 and CDR2 (germline): SGHRS, YFSETQ. The CDR3 DNA is TGCGCCAGCAGTTCGGTCCCAGGAGACTATGGCTACACCTTC. Translation gives CASSSVPGDYGYTF. Together with reference TRBV5-1 and TRBJ1-2, the CDR3 gives the full variable domain: KAGVTQTPRYLIKTRGQQVTLSCSPISGHRSVSWYQQTPGQGLQFLFEYFSETQRNKGNFPGRFSGRQFSNSRSEMNVSTLELGDSALYLCASSSVPGDYGYTFGSGTRLTVV.

This chain links TRBV5-1 with TRBJ2-2; D not certain. The V end lost 0 bases, the J end lost 4 bases, and 7 bases lay between the germline ends. The germline CDR1 and CDR2 sequences are SGHRS and YFSETQ. The CDR3 sequence is 14 residues long. The CDR3: CASSLGQPTGELFF. CDR3 nucleotide sequence: TGCGCCAGCAGCTTGGGACAACCCACCGGGGAGCTGTTTTTT.

This chain connects TRBV6-5 to TRBJ1-5, with 8 bases lining up with TRBD1. Germline assignment: CDR1 MNHEY and CDR2 SVGAGI. J lost 4 bases, V lost 6 bases, and 8 bases had no gene match. CDR3 length: 15 amino acids. The CDR3 loop is CASRLGQGGNQPQHF. Written as DNA, the CDR3 is TGTGCCAGCAGACTCGGACAGGGCGGGAATCAGCCCCAGCATTTT.

There are many counts of this clonotype. This chain connects TRBV7-2 to TRBJ2-5, with TRBD1 identical over 8 bases. V trimming: 5 bases; J trimming: 1 base; junction bases outside the gene matches: 6. Germline CDR1 SGHTA, CDR2 FQGNSA. The CDR3 has 15 amino acids. CDR3: CASSPGQGSQETQYF. CDR3 DNA: TGTGCCAGCAGCCCCGGACAGGGCAGCCAAGAGACCCAGTACTTC. The variable domain in full, completed from reference TRBV7-2 and TRBJ2-5, reads GAGVSQSPSNKVTEKGKDVELRCDPISGHTALYWYRQSLGQGLEFLIYFQGNSAPDKSGLPSDRFSAERTGGSVSTLTIQRTQQEDSAVYLCASSPGQGSQETQYFGPGTRLLVL.

A few counts support this clonotype. The chain has TRBV7-8 and TRBJ2-6; 10 positions match TRBD2. The V and J ends lost 5 bases and 1 base, in that order; junction bases with no gene match: 8. CDR1 and CDR2 from the germline V gene are SGHVS and FQNEAQ. The CDR3 loop spans 18 amino acids. This CDR3 reads CASSHRTSGESGANVLTF. CDR3 coding DNA: TGTGCCAGCAGCCACCGGACTAGCGGAGAGTCTGGGGCCAACGTCCTGACTTTC.

The table lists this clonotype with many counts. The V call is TRBV21-1, the J call TRBJ1-4. TRBV21-1 is a pseudogene segment. The CDR3 covers 13 residues. The CDR3, as DNA: TGTGCCAGCGCCCCCTCCCGCCTCGAAAAACTGTTTTTT. It is translated as CASAPSRLEKLFF.

CDR3 nucleotide sequence: TGTGCCAGTAGTATAATGGGACAAGACACAGATACGCAGTATTTT. Protein product: CASSIMGQDTDTQYF. The chain recombines TRBV19 with TRBJ2-3; TRBD1 might be the D (6 bases). CDR1 is LNHDA and CDR2 is SQIVND in the germline V gene (reference sequence). The CDR3 totals 15 residues. Trimming removed 2 bases from V and 2 bases from J, with 11 bases in between.

This clonotype was seen many times. The chain recombines TRBV7-6 with TRBJ2-7; TRBD1 matches at 9 bases. With V trimmed by 4 bases and J by 1 base, 8 bases remained unmatched. Germline V gives CDR1 SGHVS, CDR2 FNYEAQ. The CDR3 runs to 16 residues. In DNA form, the CDR3 reads TGTGCCAGCAGCTCCCAGGGACAGGGTTGGTCCTACGAGCAGTACTTC. This codes for CASSSQGQGWSYEQYF.

This clonotype has only a few counts. The chain is built from TRBV20-1 and TRBJ2-1; D gene ambiguous. Germline loops: CDR1 DFQATT, CDR2 SNEGSKA (reference sequence). The CDR3 contains 14 residues. V lost 1 base and J 10 bases, leaving 17 bases between the germline ends. CDR3 sequence (DNA): TGCAGTGCTAGAGTCGAGAACAATCGGTTCGAGCAGTTCTTC. Protein: CSARVENNRFEQFF.

On this clonotype: A much larger clone differs from this one at a single base, so this may be a read error. V and J are TRBV6-5 and TRBJ2-1; 8 nucleotides match TRBD2. Germline-derived CDR1 and CDR2 are MNHEY and SVGAGI. The CDR3 is 15 residues long. V lost 10 bases and J lost 7; bases outside the gene matches: 15. CDR3 region: CAIRLLAGGLNEQFF. The CDR3 bases are TGTGCCATCAGACTGCTCGCGGGGGGCTTGAATGAGCAGTTCTTC.

This clonotype was detected many times. This sequence joins TRBV5-1 and TRBJ2-3; a weak D match, TRBD1 (6 bases). Germline values: CDR1 SGHRS, CDR2 YFSETQ. The CDR3 runs 14 residues. Trimming removed 0 bases from V and 5 bases from J, with 10 bases in between. The CDR3 nucleotides are TGCGCCAGCAGCTTGGTTAAGGGGGAAGATACGCAGTATTTT. Protein product: CASSLVKGEDTQYF. Together with reference TRBV5-1 and TRBJ2-3, the CDR3 gives the full variable domain: KAGVTQTPRYLIKTRGQQVTLSCSPISGHRSVSWYQQTPGQGLQFLFEYFSETQRNKGNFPGRFSGRQFSNSRSEMNVSTLELGDSALYLCASSLVKGEDTQYFGPGTRLTVL.

This clonotype was detected only a few times. V and J are TRBV5-1 and TRBJ2-1; 7 bases fit TRBD1. CDR3 length: 15 residues. With 5 bases clipped from V and 3 bases from J, the junction kept 8 bases outside the gene matches. CDR1 is SGHRS and CDR2 is YFSETQ in the germline V gene. The CDR3: CASSLTGDNYNEQFF. CDR3 in DNA: TGCGCCAGCAGTTTAACAGGGGACAACTACAATGAGCAGTTCTTC.

The gene calls are TRBV6-2 or TRBV6-3 and TRBJ2-7; 7 nucleotides match TRBD1. The CDR3 has 13 amino acids. CDR1 and CDR2 (germline): MNHEY, SVGEGT. V shed 6 bases and J 3 bases; nucleotides not matched to a gene: 5. The CDR3 protein is CASSRDRHYEQYF. CDR3 coding DNA: TGTGCCAGCAGCCGGGACAGACACTACGAGCAGTACTTC.

The rearrangement uses TRBV15 and TRBJ2-4, with 10 bases that match TRBD2. In germline, CDR1 is LNHNV, CDR2 YYDKDF (reference sequence). V shed 3 bases, J shed 0 bases, and the junction held 5 bases outside the gene matches. The CDR3 has 17 residues. The CDR3 sequence: CATSSRTSGLAKNIQYF. For the CDR3, the DNA is TGTGCCACCAGCAGCCGGACTAGCGGTCTAGCCAAAAACATTCAGTACTTC.

There are a few counts of this clonotype. V is TRBV7-9 and J is TRBJ2-3, with D uncertain. V lost 7 bases, J lost 0 bases, and 14 bases lay in between. The germline gives CDR1 SEHNR, CDR2 FQNEAQ (reference sequence). The CDR3 loop spans 15 amino acids. The CDR3 nucleotides read TGTGCCAGCACCGTGGACCGCTCTAGCACAGATACGCAGTATTTT. Protein sequence: CASTVDRSSTDTQYF.

The gene calls are TRBV19 and TRBJ1-2; D not resolved. Deletions cut 4 bases from V and 7 bases from J, with 13 bases between. This CDR3 region has 13 residues. Germline assignment: CDR1 LNHDA and CDR2 SQIVND (reference sequence). CDR3 region: CASSKRRESGYTF. The CDR3 region has the DNA TGTGCCAGTAGTAAGAGAAGGGAGAGTGGCTACACCTTC.

V is TRBV28 and J is TRBJ1-5; maybe TRBD1 (6 bases). The CDR3 covers 12 residues. Germline CDR1 is MDHEN and CDR2 is SYDVKM. V was clipped by 9 bases and J by 7 bases, with 13 bases between them. CDR3 coding DNA: TGTGCCAGTAAGACGGGGGGCCAGCCCCAGCATTTT. This gives the protein CASKTGGQPQHF.